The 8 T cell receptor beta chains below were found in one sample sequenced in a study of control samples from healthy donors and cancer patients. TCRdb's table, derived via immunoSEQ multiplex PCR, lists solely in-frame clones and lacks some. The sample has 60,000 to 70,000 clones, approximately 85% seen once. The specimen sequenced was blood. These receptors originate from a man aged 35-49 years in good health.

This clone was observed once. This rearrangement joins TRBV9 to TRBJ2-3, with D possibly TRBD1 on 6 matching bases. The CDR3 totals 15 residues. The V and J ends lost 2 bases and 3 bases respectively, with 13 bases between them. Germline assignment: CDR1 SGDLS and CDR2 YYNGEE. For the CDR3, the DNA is TGTGCCAGCAGCGTCGAGGGGGTAAGGACAGATACGCAGTATTTT. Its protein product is CASSVEGVRTDTQYF.

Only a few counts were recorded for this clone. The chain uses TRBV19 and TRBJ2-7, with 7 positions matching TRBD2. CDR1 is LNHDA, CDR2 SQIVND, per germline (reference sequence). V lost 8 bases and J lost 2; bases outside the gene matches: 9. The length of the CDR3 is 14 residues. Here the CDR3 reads CASGNPGLTYEQYF. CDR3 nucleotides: TGTGCCAGTGGGAACCCGGGACTAACCTACGAGCAGTACTTC.

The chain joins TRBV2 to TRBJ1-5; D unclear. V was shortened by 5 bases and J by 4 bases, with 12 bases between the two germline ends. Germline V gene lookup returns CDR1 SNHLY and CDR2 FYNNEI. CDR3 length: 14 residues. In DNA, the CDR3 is TGTGCCAGCAGTCAGGAGGCAGTAAATCAGCCCCAGCATTTT. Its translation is CASSQEAVNQPQHF.

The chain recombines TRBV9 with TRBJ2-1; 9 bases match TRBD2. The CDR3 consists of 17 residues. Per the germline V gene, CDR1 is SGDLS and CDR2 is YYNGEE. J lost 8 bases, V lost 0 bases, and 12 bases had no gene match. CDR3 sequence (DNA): TGTGCCAGCAGCGTAGAGGGTAGCGGGAGTCGAAAGGATGAGCAGTTCTTC. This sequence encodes CASSVEGSGSRKDEQFF.

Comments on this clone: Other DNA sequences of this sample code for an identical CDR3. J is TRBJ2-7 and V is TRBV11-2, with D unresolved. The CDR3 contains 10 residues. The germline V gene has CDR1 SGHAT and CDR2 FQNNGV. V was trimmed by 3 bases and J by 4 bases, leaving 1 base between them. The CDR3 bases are TGTGCCAGCAGCTTGTACGAGCAGTACTTC. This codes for CASSLYEQYF.

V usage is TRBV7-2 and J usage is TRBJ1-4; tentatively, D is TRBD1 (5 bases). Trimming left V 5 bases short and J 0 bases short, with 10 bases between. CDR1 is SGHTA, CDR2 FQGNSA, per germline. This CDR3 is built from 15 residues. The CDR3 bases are TGTGCCAGCAGCCTGACGACAGCAACTAATGAAAAACTGTTTTTT. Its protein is CASSLTTATNEKLFF.

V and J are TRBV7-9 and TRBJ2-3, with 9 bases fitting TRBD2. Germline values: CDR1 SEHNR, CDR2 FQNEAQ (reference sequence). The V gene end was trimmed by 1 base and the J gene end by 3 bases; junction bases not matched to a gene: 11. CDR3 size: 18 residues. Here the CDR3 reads CASSLDGFTSGYTDTQYF. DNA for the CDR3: TGTGCCAGCAGCTTAGATGGGTTCACTAGCGGGTATACAGATACGCAGTATTTT.

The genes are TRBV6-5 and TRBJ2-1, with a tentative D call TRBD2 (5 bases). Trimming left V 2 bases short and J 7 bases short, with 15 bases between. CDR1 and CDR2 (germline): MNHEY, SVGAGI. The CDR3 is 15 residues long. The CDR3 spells CASSYGHLPGNEQFF. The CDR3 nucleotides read TGTGCCAGCAGTTACGGGCACCTACCGGGGAATGAGCAGTTCTTC.